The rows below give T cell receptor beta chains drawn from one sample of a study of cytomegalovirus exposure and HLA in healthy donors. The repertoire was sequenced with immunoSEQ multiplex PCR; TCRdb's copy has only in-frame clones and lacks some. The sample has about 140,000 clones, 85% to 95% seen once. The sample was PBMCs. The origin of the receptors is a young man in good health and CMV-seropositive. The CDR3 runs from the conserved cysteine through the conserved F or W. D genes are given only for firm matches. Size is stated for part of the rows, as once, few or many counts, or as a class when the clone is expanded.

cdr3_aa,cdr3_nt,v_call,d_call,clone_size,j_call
CASSYSTQGYGYTF,TGTGCCAGCAGTTACTCGACACAGGGCTATGGCTACACCTTC,TRBV6-6,-,-,TRBJ1-2
CASSRQGFGEKLFF,TGCGCCAGCAGTCGACAGGGGTTCGGAGAAAAACTGTTTTTT,TRBV5-1,TRBD1,-,TRBJ1-4
CASSALQGSSYNEQFF,TGTGCCAGCAGCGCCCTACAGGGATCCTCCTACAATGAGCAGTTCTTC,TRBV9,-,-,TRBJ2-1
CASSQDWVATANEKLFF,TGCGCCAGCAGCCAAGATTGGGTTGCGACAGCGAATGAAAAACTGTTTTTT,TRBV4-1,-,-,TRBJ1-4
CASSEKDRPYF,TGTGCCAGCAGTGAAAAGGACAGGCCATACTTC,TRBV6-1,TRBD1,-,TRBJ1-2
CSVDYGQGGTEAFF,TGCAGCGTTGACTACGGACAGGGGGGCACTGAAGCTTTCTTT,TRBV29-1,TRBD1,-,TRBJ1-1
CASSLVPRGQPQHF,TGTGCCAGCAGTTTAGTCCCCCGGGGGCAGCCCCAGCATTTT,TRBV27,-,-,TRBJ1-5
CASSHHRGGQPQHF,TGCGCCAGCAGCCACCACAGAGGCGGGCAGCCCCAGCATTTT,TRBV4-1,-,once,TRBJ1-5
CASSLSVATATGELFF,TGTGCCAGCAGTTTATCAGTGGCAACAGCCACCGGGGAGCTGTTTTTT,TRBV28,-,-,TRBJ2-2
CATSRDLQGQETQYF,TGTGCCACCAGCAGAGATCTCCAGGGACAAGAGACCCAGTACTTC,TRBV15,-,-,TRBJ2-5
CASTLGTSGSGEQFF,TGTGCCAGCACCCTTGGGACTAGCGGGAGTGGGGAGCAGTTCTTC,TRBV9,TRBD2,-,TRBJ2-1
CAWRGLANTGELFF,TGTGCCTGGAGGGGGCTCGCGAACACCGGGGAGCTGTTTTTT,TRBV30,-,-,TRBJ2-2
CASSETVHTGELFF,TGTGCCAGCAGTGAGACAGTCCACACCGGGGAGCTGTTTTTT,TRBV2,-,once,TRBJ2-2
CASSPRGGYGYTF,TGTGCCAGCAGCCCTAGGGGCGGCTATGGCTACACCTTC,TRBV14,-,once,TRBJ1-2
CARSFSGRGLPLRSNTEAFF,TGTGCCAGAAGCTTTTCGGGCAGGGGGCTACCTCTGAGATCGAACACTGAAGCTTTCTTT,TRBV5-3,TRBD1,-,TRBJ1-1
CASSWDSTDTQYF,TGTGCCAGCAGTTGGGACTCCACAGATACGCAGTATTTT,TRBV6-5,-,-,TRBJ2-3
CASSVAGASYNEQFF,TGTGCCAGCAGCGTAGCGGGAGCTTCGTACAATGAGCAGTTCTTC,TRBV9,-,-,TRBJ2-1
CASSEASGDTDTQYF,TGTGCCAGCAGTGAGGCTAGCGGGGACACAGATACGCAGTATTTT,TRBV6-4,TRBD2,-,TRBJ2-3
CASSWGTAETYEQYF,TGCGCCAGCAGCTGGGGGACAGCGGAGACCTACGAGCAGTACTTC,TRBV5-1,TRBD1,-,TRBJ2-7
CASTPAGGVGADTQYF,TGTGCCAGCACCCCAGCGGGAGGCGTTGGGGCAGATACGCAGTATTTT,TRBV7-2,TRBD2,few,TRBJ2-3
CASSPQGRDIPNEQFF,TGTGCCAGCTCACCACAAGGGCGGGATATCCCCAATGAGCAGTTCTTC,TRBV18,-,-,TRBJ2-1
CASSRGGYEQFF,TGTGCCAGCTCGAGAGGAGGTTATGAGCAGTTCTTC,TRBV2,-,-,TRBJ2-1
CSVEDFGQFYGYTF,TGCAGCGTTGAAGATTTCGGACAGTTCTATGGCTACACCTTC,TRBV29-1,-,-,TRBJ1-2
CASSLSRGRETQYF,TGTGCCAGCAGCTTAAGCAGGGGTAGAGAGACCCAGTACTTC,TRBV11-2,-,-,TRBJ2-5
CASSLRTGHTEAFF,TGTGCCAGCAGCCTCCGGACAGGGCACACTGAAGCTTTCTTT,TRBV7-2,TRBD1,-,TRBJ1-1
CASSERDTNQPQHF,TGTGCCAGCAGCGAGCGGGACACGAATCAGCCCCAGCATTTT,TRBV6-1,-,-,TRBJ1-5
CASSLQGTPYNPEQFF,TGTGCCAGCAGCTTACAGGGAACTCCCTACAATCCTGAGCAGTTCTTC,TRBV7-8,-,-,TRBJ2-1
CASKGDRASYEQYF,TGTGCCAGCAAGGGGGACAGGGCGTCCTACGAGCAGTACTTC,TRBV2,TRBD1,-,TRBJ2-7
CASSHSLLRQAHSSSSSPNYGYTF,TGTGCCAGCAGCCATTCCTTACTCAGACAGGCCCACTCAAGCAGCAGCAGCCCTAACTATGGCTACACCTTC,TRBV28,-,once,TRBJ1-2
CASRRDSFYGYTF,TGTGCCAGCAGACGGGACTCCTTCTATGGCTACACCTTC,TRBV27,-,once,TRBJ1-2
CASSSGTGLNEKLFF,TGTGCCAGCAGTTCTGGGACAGGTCTTAATGAAAAACTGTTTTTT,TRBV28,TRBD1,-,TRBJ1-4
CASSPGVSEAFF,TGTGCCAGCAGCCCAGGTGTCTCTGAAGCTTTCTTT,TRBV7-9,-,-,TRBJ1-1
CASSQGTGLLTDTQYF,TGCGCCAGCAGCCAAGGGACGGGACTTCTAACAGATACGCAGTATTTT,TRBV4-1,-,-,TRBJ2-3
CASSLARDAYTF,TGTGCCAGCAGCTTAGCGCGAGATGCCTACACCTTC,TRBV7-8,-,-,TRBJ1-2
CASKGTVHQPQHF,TGTGCCAGCAAGGGGACAGTTCATCAGCCCCAGCATTTT,TRBV28,TRBD1,-,TRBJ1-5
CASRGSGYGQYF,TGTGCCAGCAGAGGTAGCGGGTACGGGCAGTACTTC,TRBV2,TRBD2,-,TRBJ2-7
CASSEAMRGVHTGELFF,TGTGCCAGCAGTGAAGCTATGCGGGGAGTACACACCGGGGAGCTGTTTTTT,TRBV6-1,-,-,TRBJ2-2
CASSLNGGYNEQFF,TGTGCCAGCAGCTTAAACGGGGGGTACAATGAGCAGTTCTTC,TRBV7-2,TRBD2,-,TRBJ2-1
CASSRGLSSSGANVLTF,TGCGCCAGCAGCAGGGGACTGTCAAGCTCTGGGGCCAACGTCCTGACTTTC,TRBV5-1,-,-,TRBJ2-6
CASSHAGAPRGELFF,TGTGCCAGCAGTCATGCGGGAGCCCCAAGGGGGGAGCTGTTTTTT,TRBV7-6,TRBD2,-,TRBJ2-2
CASSDRGPYGYTF,TGTGCCAGCAGCGACAGGGGGCCCTATGGCTACACCTTC,TRBV5-4,TRBD1,-,TRBJ1-2
CASTVADSRYEQYF,TGTGCCAGCACAGTAGCGGACTCCAGATACGAGCAGTACTTC,TRBV2,-,-,TRBJ2-7
CASSLLTSGRQETQYF,TGTGCCAGCAGCTTATTGACTAGCGGGAGGCAAGAGACCCAGTACTTC,TRBV7-8,TRBD2,once,TRBJ2-5
CASSLYWGGETQYF,TGTGCCAGCAGCTTATACTGGGGGGGGGAGACCCAGTACTTC,TRBV7-2,TRBD2,-,TRBJ2-5
CASSQVGPGPTSAFF,TGCGCCAGCAGCCAAGTAGGTCCAGGCCCCACCTCAGCTTTCTTT,TRBV4-1,-,-,TRBJ1-1
CASRGLGSNEQFF,TGTGCCAGTAGGGGACTTGGTTCCAATGAGCAGTTCTTC,TRBV19,-,-,TRBJ2-1
CASSSVAGGIYEQYF,TGTGCCAGCAGTTCCGTAGCGGGGGGGATATACGAGCAGTACTTC,TRBV28,TRBD2,-,TRBJ2-7
CATRQGAHGYTF,TGTGCCACCCGACAGGGGGCGCATGGCTACACCTTC,TRBV10-3,TRBD1,-,TRBJ1-2